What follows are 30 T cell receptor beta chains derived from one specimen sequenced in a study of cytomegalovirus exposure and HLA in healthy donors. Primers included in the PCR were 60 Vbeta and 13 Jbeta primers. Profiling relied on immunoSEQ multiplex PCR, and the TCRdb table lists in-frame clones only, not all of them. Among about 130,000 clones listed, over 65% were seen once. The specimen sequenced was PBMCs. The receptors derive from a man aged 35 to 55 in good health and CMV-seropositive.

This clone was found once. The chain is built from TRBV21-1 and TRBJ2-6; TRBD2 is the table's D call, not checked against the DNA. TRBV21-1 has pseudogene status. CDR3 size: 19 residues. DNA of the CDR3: TGTGCCAGCAGCCCCCGTTGGGGGGAATTCCGCTCTGGGGCCAACGTCCTGACTTTC. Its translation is CASSPRWGEFRSGANVLTF.

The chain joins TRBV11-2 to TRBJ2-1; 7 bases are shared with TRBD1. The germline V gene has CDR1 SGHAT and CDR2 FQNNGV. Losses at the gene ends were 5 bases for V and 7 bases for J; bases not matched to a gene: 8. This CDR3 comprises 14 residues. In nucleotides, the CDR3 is TGTGCCAGCAGCCCCGGGACAGCAAATAATGAGCAGTTCTTC. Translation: CASSPGTANNEQFF.

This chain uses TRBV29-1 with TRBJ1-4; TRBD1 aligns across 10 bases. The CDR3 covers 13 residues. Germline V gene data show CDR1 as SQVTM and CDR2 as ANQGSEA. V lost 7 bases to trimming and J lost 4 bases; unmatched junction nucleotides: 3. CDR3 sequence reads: CSGGTGVNEKLFF. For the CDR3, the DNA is TGCAGCGGAGGGACAGGGGTTAATGAAAAACTGTTTTTT.

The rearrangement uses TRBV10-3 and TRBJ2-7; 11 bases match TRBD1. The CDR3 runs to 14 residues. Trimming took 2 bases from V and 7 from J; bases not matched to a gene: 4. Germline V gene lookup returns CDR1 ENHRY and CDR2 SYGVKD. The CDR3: CAISEGQGAEEQYF. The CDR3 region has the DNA TGTGCCATCAGTGAGGGACAGGGGGCCGAGGAGCAGTACTTC.

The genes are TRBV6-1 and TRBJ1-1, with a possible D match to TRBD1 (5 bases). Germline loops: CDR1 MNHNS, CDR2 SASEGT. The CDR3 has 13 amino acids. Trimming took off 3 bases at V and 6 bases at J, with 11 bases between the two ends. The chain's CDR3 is CASSDESGAEAFF. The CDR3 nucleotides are TGTGCCAGCAGTGACGAGTCGGGGGCTGAAGCTTTCTTT.

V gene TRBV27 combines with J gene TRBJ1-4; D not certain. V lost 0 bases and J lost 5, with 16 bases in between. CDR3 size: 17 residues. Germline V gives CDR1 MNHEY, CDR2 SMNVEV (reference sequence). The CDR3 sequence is CASSLSPPPGMNEKLFF. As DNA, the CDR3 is TGTGCCAGCAGTTTATCACCCCCACCGGGAATGAATGAAAAACTGTTTTTT.

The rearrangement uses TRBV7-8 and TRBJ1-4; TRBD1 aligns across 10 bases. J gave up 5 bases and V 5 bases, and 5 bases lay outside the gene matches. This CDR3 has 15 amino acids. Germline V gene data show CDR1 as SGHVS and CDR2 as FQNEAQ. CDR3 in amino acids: CASSARQGANEKLFF. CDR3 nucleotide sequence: TGTGCCAGCAGCGCGCGACAGGGGGCAAATGAAAAACTGTTTTTT.

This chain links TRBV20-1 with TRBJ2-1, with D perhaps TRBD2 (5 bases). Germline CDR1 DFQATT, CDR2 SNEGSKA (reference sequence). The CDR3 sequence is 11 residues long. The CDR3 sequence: CSPSSGNEQFF. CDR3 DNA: TGCAGCCCCTCGTCGGGGAATGAGCAGTTCTTC.

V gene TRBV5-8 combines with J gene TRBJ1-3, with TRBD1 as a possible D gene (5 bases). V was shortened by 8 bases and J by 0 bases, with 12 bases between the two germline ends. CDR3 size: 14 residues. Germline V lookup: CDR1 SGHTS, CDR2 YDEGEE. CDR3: CASGQGLSGNTIYF. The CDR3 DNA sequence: TGTGCCAGTGGTCAGGGCCTCTCTGGAAACACCATATATTTT.

CDR3 nucleotide sequence: TGTGCCAGCAGTTTGCCCACAGGGAATCAGCCCCAGCATTTT. Translation gives CASSLPTGNQPQHF. V usage is TRBV28 and J usage is TRBJ1-5; a possible D gene is TRBD1 (6 bases). The ends were cut back, 3 bases at V and 4 bases at J, with 10 bases in the middle. Germline CDR1 is MDHEN and CDR2 is SYDVKM. The CDR3 totals 14 residues.

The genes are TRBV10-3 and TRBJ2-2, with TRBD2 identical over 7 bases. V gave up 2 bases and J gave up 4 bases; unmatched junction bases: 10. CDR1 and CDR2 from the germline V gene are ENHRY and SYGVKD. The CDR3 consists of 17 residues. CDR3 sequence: CAISEHPAGDSTGELFF. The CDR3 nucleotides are TGTGCCATCAGTGAGCATCCCGCGGGGGATAGCACCGGGGAGCTGTTTTTT.

CDR3: CASSGSRESSYEQYF. CDR3 nucleotides: TGTGCCAGCAGTGGGAGCAGGGAAAGCTCCTACGAGCAGTACTTC. The chain has TRBV6-1 and TRBJ2-7; possibly TRBD1 for D (5 bases). Trimming took off 4 bases at V and 0 bases at J, with 13 bases between the two ends. Per the germline V gene, CDR1 is MNHNS and CDR2 is SASEGT. This CDR3 region has 15 residues.

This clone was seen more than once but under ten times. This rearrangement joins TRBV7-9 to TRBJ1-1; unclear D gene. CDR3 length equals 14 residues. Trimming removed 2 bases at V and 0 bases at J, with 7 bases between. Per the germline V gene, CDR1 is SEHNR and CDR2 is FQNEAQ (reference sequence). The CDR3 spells CASSLLPLNTEAFF. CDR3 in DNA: TGTGCCAGCAGCTTACTCCCCCTGAACACTGAAGCTTTCTTT.

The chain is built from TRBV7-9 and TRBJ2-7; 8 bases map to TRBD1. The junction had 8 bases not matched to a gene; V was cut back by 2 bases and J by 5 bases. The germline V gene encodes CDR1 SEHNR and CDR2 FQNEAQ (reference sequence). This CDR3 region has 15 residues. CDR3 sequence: CASSLTGGSDDEQYF. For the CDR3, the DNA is TGTGCCAGCAGCTTAACAGGGGGTAGCGACGACGAGCAGTACTTC.

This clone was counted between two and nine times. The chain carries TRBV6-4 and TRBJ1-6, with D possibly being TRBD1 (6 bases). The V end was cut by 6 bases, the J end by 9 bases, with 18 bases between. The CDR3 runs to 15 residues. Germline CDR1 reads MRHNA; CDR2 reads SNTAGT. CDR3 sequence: CASSKGDPISSPLHF. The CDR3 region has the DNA TGTGCCAGCAGCAAGGGGGACCCCATATCTTCACCCCTCCACTTT.

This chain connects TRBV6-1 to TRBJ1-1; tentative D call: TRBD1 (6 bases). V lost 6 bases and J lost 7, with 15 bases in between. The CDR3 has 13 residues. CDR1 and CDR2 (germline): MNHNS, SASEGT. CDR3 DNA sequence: TGTGCCAGCAGGGGGGCCAGGGCGGGTGAAGCTTTCTTT. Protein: CASRGARAGEAFF.

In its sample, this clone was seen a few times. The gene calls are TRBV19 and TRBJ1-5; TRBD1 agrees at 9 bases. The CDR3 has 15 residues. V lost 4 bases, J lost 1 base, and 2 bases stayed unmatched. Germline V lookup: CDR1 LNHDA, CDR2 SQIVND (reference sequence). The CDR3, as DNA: TGTGCCAGTAGTACGGACAGGGGAAGCAATCAGCCCCAGCATTTT. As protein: CASSTDRGSNQPQHF.

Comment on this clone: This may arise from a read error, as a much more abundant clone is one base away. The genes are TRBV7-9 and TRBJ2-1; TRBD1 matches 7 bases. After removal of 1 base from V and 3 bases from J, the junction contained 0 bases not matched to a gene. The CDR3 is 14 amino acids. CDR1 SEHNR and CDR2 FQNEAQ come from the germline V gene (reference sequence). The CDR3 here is CASSLGQGYNEQFF. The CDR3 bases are TGTGCCAGCAGCTTAGGACAGGGCTACAATGAGCAGTTCTTC.

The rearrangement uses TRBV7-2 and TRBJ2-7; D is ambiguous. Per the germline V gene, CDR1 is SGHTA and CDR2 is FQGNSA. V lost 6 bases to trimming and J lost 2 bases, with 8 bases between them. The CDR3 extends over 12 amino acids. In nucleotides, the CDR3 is TGTGCCAGCAGTCGCGCGGCCTACGAGCAGTACTTC. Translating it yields CASSRAAYEQYF.

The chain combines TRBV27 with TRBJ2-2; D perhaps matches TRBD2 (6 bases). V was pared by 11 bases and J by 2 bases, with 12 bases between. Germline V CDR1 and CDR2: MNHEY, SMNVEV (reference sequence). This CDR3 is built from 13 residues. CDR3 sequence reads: CAAGRGNTGELFF. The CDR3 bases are TGTGCCGCTGGGCGGGGTAACACCGGGGAGCTGTTTTTT.

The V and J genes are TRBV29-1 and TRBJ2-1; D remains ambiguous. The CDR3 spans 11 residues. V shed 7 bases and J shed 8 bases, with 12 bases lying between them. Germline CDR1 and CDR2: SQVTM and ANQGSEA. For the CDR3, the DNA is TGCAGCGCCCTACCCGTGGATGAGCAGTTCTTC. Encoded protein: CSALPVDEQFF.

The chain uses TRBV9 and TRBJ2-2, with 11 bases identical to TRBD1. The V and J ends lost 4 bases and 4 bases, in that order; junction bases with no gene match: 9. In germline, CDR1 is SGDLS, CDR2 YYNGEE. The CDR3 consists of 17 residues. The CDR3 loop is CASSPRTGGWTTGELFF. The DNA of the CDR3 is TGTGCCAGCAGCCCACGGACAGGGGGCTGGACCACCGGGGAGCTGTTTTTT.

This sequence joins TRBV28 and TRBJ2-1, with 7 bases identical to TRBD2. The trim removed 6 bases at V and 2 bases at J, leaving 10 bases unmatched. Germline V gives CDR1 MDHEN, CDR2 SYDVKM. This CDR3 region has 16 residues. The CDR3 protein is CASRPLAEEPYNEQFF. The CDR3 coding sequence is TGTGCCAGCAGACCTCTAGCGGAGGAACCCTACAATGAGCAGTTCTTC.

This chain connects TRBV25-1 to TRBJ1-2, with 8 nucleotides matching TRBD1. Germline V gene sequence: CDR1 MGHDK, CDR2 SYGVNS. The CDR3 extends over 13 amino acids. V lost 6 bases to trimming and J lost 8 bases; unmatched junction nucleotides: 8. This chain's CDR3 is CASRADRGSGYTF. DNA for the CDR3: TGTGCCAGCAGGGCAGACAGGGGTTCCGGCTACACCTTC.

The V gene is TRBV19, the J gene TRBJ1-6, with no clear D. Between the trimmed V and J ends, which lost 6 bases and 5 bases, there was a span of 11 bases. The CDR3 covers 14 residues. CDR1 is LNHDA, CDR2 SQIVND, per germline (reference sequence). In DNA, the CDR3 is TGTGCCAGTAGATACCCGGTGGATAATTCACCCCTCCACTTT. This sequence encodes CASRYPVDNSPLHF. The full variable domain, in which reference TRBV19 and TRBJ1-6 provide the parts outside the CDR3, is DGGITQSPKYLFRKEGQNVTLSCEQNLNHDAMYWYRQDPGQGLRLIYYSQIVNDFQKGDIAEGYSVSREKKESFPLTVTSAQKNPTAFYLCASRYPVDNSPLHFGNGTRLTVT.

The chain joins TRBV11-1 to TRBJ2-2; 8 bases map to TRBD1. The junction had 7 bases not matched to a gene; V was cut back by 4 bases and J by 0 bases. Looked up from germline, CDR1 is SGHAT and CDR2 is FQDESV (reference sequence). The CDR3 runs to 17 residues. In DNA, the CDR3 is TGTGCCAGCAGCTCCTCCATACAGGGGGCGAACACCGGGGAGCTGTTTTTT. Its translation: CASSSSIQGANTGELFF.

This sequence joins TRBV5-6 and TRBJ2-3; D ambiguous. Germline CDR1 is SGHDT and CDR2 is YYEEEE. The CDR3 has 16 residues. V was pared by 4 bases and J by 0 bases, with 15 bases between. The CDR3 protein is CASSPSARPSTDTQYF. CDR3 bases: TGTGCCAGCAGCCCCAGCGCGAGGCCTAGCACAGATACGCAGTATTTT. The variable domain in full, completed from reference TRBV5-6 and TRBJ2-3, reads DAGVTQSPTHLIKTRGQQVTLRCSPKSGHDTVSWYQQALGQGPQFIFQYYEEEERQRGNFPDRFSGHQFPNYSSELNVNALLLGDSALYLCASSPSARPSTDTQYFGPGTRLTVL.

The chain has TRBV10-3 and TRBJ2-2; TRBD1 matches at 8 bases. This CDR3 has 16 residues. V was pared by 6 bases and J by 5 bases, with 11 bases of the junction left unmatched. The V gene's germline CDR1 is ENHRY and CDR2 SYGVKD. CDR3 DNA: TGTGCCATCAGGGGATCGGCAGGGGGCCGGACCGGGGAGCTGTTTTTT. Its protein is CAIRGSAGGRTGELFF.

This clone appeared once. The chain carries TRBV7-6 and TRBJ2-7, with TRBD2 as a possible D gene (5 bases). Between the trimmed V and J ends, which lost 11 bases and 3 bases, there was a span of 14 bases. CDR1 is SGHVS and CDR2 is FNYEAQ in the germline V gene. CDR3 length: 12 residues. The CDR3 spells CASGVDRYEQYF. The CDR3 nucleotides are TGTGCCTCCGGGGTAGATCGCTACGAGCAGTACTTC.

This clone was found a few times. The CDR3 spells CASSEGRQGAVETQYF. DNA of the CDR3: TGTGCCAGCAGTGAGGGGAGACAGGGGGCCGTAGAGACCCAGTACTTC. This rearrangement joins TRBV25-1 to TRBJ2-5; 10 positions agree with TRBD1. With V trimmed by 3 bases and J by 4 bases, 8 bases remained unmatched. CDR1 and CDR2 (germline): MGHDK, SYGVNS. There are 16 residues in the CDR3.